One sample yielded the 22 T cell receptor beta chains listed below, sequenced in a study of T-cell memory formation after mild COVID-19. A single record per CDR3 protein comes from TCRdb applying MiXCR to the 5' RACE reads. The sample holds just under 150,000 distinct CDR3 sequences, 5.5% to 7% seen once. Sequencing input: PBMCs or a T cell subset sorted from them (not recorded which). These receptors were taken from an adult woman who had mild COVID-19 (a few samples of this study predate the infection). Cell type and time point are not known.

The chain is built from TRBV6-1 and TRBJ2-7, with D tentatively TRBD2 (5 bases). With 7 bases removed from V and 9 bases from J, the gap between germline ends came to 16 bases. The CDR3 contains 12 residues. The germline V gene has CDR1 MNHNS and CDR2 SASEGT. This CDR3 reads CASTNPGNVQYF. The CDR3 nucleotides read TGTGCCAGCACGAATCCCGGGAACGTGCAGTACTTC.

This clonotype was detected ten times or more. The rearrangement joins TRBV12-3 or TRBV12-4 to TRBJ1-1, with 8 positions matching TRBD1. After removal of 5 bases from V and 5 bases from J, the junction contained 7 bases not matched to a gene. The length of the CDR3 is 14 residues. CDR3 protein: CASSQQGVRTEAFF. In DNA form, the CDR3 reads TGTGCCAGCAGTCAACAGGGGGTTAGGACTGAAGCTTTCTTT.

This clonotype was detected ten times or more. The rearrangement links TRBV6-2 or TRBV6-3 to TRBJ1-1; TRBD1 aligns across 8 bases. The V segment lost 6 bases and the J segment 5 bases; nucleotides outside the gene matches: 5. Germline CDR1 MNHEY, CDR2 SVGEGT. The CDR3 sequence is 13 residues long. Written as DNA, the CDR3 is TGTGCCAGCAGACTACAGGGGGGGACTGAAGCTTTCTTT. This codes for CASRLQGGTEAFF.

A few counts support this clonotype. The genes are TRBV5-1 and TRBJ2-5; D is possibly TRBD2 (5 bases). The length of the CDR3 is 15 residues. Trimming pared 2 bases from V and 3 bases from J, leaving 14 bases between. Looked up from germline, CDR1 is SGHRS and CDR2 is YFSETQ. The CDR3 loop reads CASSFSVSGKETQYF. DNA for the CDR3: TGCGCCAGCAGCTTTTCGGTATCGGGGAAAGAGACCCAGTACTTC.

This clonotype has just a few counts. The chain employs TRBV12-3 or TRBV12-4 and TRBJ2-2, with TRBD2 as a possible D gene (6 bases). The CDR3 sequence is 16 residues long. V was trimmed by 3 bases and J by 0 bases, leaving 11 bases between them. The CDR3 protein is CASSLEGNPNTGELFF. In DNA, the CDR3 is TGTGCCAGCAGTTTGGAGGGGAACCCGAACACCGGGGAGCTGTTTTTT.

This clonotype occurred many times. The chain recombines TRBV15 with TRBJ1-1, with TRBD1 matching over 9 bases. J lost 5 bases, V lost 0 bases, and 10 bases had no gene match. CDR1 LNHNV and CDR2 YYDKDF come from the germline V gene (reference sequence). The CDR3 extends over 17 amino acids. As DNA, the CDR3 is TGTGCCACCAGCAGAGAGATTTTGGGACAGGGTCGGACTGAAGCTTTCTTT. It codes for CATSREILGQGRTEAFF.

The chain couples TRBV7-8 to TRBJ2-7; 9 bases are shared with TRBD1. This CDR3 comprises 14 residues. Trimming removed 7 bases from V and 2 bases from J; junction bases left unmatched: 6. Germline assignment: CDR1 SGHVS and CDR2 FQNEAQ. CDR3 amino acids: CASTVGTGTYEQYF. The CDR3 DNA follows: TGTGCCAGCACCGTGGGGACAGGGACCTACGAGCAGTACTTC.

In this sample, this clonotype turned up many times. The V and J genes are TRBV6-6 and TRBJ2-3; D perhaps matches TRBD2 (7 bases). V lost 6 bases and J 3 bases, leaving 16 bases between the germline ends. This CDR3 contains 15 residues. Germline V gene data show CDR1 as MNHNY and CDR2 as SVGAGI (reference sequence). This CDR3 is CASRSHGGATDTQYF. The CDR3 DNA is TGTGCCAGCAGATCCCATGGGGGGGCAACAGATACGCAGTATTTT.

This clonotype was observed a few times. The V gene is TRBV5-5, the J gene TRBJ2-5, with D perhaps matching TRBD1 (5 bases). CDR1 is SGHKS, CDR2 YYEKEE, per germline (reference sequence). V lost 4 bases to trimming and J lost 6 bases, with 13 bases between them. The CDR3 has 13 amino acids. CDR3: CASSGHVGQTQYF. CDR3 sequence (DNA): TGTGCCAGCAGCGGTCATGTGGGGCAGACCCAGTACTTC.

This clonotype was seen at least ten times. The chain employs TRBV30 and TRBJ1-1; D is undetermined. The V end was cut by 3 bases, the J end by 0 bases, with 8 bases between. CDR3 length: 13 residues. Germline V gene sequence: CDR1 GTSNPN, CDR2 SVGIG (reference sequence). The CDR3 sequence: CAWSRGLNTEAFF. The CDR3 region has the DNA TGTGCCTGGAGCCGAGGATTGAACACTGAAGCTTTCTTT.

This clonotype was counted many times. This chain joins TRBV30 and TRBJ2-2, with no clear D. The CDR3 runs to 12 residues. The germline V gene encodes CDR1 GTSNPN and CDR2 SVGIG (reference sequence). The V gene lost 2 bases and the J gene lost 4 bases, with 5 bases spanning the gap. The CDR3 spells CAWSRGTGELFF. The CDR3 DNA follows: TGTGCCTGGAGTCGAGGCACCGGGGAGCTGTTTTTT. Complete variable domain (other parts from reference TRBV30 and TRBJ2-2): SQTIHQWPATLVQPVGSPLSLECTVEGTSNPNLYWYRQAAGRGLQLLFYSVGIGQISSEVPQNLSASRPQDRQFILSSKKLLLSDSGFYLCAWSRGTGELFFGEGSRLTVL.

The table lists this clonotype with many counts. The chain combines TRBV18 with TRBJ1-2; TRBD1 might be the D (5 bases). The CDR3 loop spans 13 amino acids. The germline V gene encodes CDR1 KGHSH and CDR2 LQKENI. Trimming took 5 bases from V and 13 from J, leaving 20 bases between them. In DNA form, the CDR3 reads TGTGCCAGCTCATCGAGGCGAGACAGCGCGTCCACCTTC. This codes for CASSSRRDSASTF.

This clonotype turned up a few times. Sequence at one end of the junction differs from germline and may be a read error. V gene TRBV7-9 combines with J gene TRBJ2-1; 9 bases match TRBD2. This CDR3 comprises 16 residues. Germline V gene data show CDR1 as SEHNR and CDR2 as FQNEAQ (reference sequence). The CDR3, as DNA: TGTGCCAGCAGCCCACCCTCGGCGGGGGGGCCTAATGGGCAGTTCTTC. Protein product: CASSPPSAGGPNGQFF.

Ten or more counts support this clonotype. The rearrangement uses TRBV9 and TRBJ1-1; weak D call: TRBD1 (6 bases). Between the trimmed V and J ends, which lost 4 bases and 1 base, there was a span of 11 bases. Germline-derived CDR1 and CDR2 are SGDLS and YYNGEE. The CDR3 consists of 14 residues. Here the CDR3 reads CASSPLGQNTEAFF. Written as DNA, the CDR3 is TGTGCCAGCAGCCCGCTGGGACAGAACACTGAAGCTTTCTTT.

This clonotype was recorded many times. CDR3 amino acids: CASSSGPGRAGTQYF. The CDR3 coding sequence is TGCGCCAGCAGCTCTGGTCCTGGGAGGGCAGGTACGCAGTATTTT. The rearrangement uses TRBV5-1 and TRBJ2-3, with TRBD2 matching over 7 bases. From germline, CDR1 is SGHRS and CDR2 YFSETQ. V was clipped by 3 bases and J by 8 bases; unmatched bases: 12. The CDR3 is 15 amino acids.

This clonotype was counted many times. The V gene is TRBV3-1, the J gene TRBJ1-2, with D uncertain. This CDR3 has 13 amino acids. V was shortened by 0 bases and J by 14 bases, with 16 bases between the two germline ends. Germline V gives CDR1 LGHDT, CDR2 YNNKEL (reference sequence). CDR3: CASSQDSGRPRTF. DNA of the CDR3: TGTGCCAGCAGCCAAGATAGTGGTCGCCCGAGGACCTTC. Filled out from reference TRBV3-1 and TRBJ1-2, the complete variable domain reads DTAVSQTPKYLVTQMGNDKSIKCEQNLGHDTMYWYKQDSKKFLKIMFSYNNKELIINETVPNRFSPKSPDKAHLNLHINSLELGDSAVYFCASSQDSGRPRTFGSGTRLTVV.

This clonotype was observed at least ten times. V usage is TRBV24-1 and J usage is TRBJ2-1; 8 nucleotides align to TRBD2. With 0 bases clipped from V and 0 bases from J, the junction kept 18 bases outside the gene matches. CDR3 length: 22 residues. Per germline, CDR1 KGHDR and CDR2 SFDVKD. As DNA, the CDR3 is TGTGCCACCAGTGATTTGCATGAGTTCAGCGGGGGCCCCAACGGCTCCTACAATGAGCAGTTCTTC. As protein: CATSDLHEFSGGPNGSYNEQFF.

This clonotype was counted only a few times. The chain has TRBV5-1 and TRBJ2-1; 9 bases match TRBD2. J was trimmed by 4 bases and V by 2 bases; bases with no gene match: 7. The CDR3 has 16 amino acids. Germline V lookup: CDR1 SGHRS, CDR2 YFSETQ. Here the CDR3 reads CASSFISGRGYNEQFF. The CDR3 bases are TGCGCCAGCAGCTTTATTAGCGGGAGAGGGTACAATGAGCAGTTCTTC.

This clonotype was detected only a few times. The V call is TRBV6-2 or TRBV6-3, the J call TRBJ1-1; D remains unclear. The CDR3 runs 14 residues. V was trimmed by 2 bases and J by 2 bases, leaving 9 bases between them. Germline lookup yields CDR1 MNHEY and CDR2 SVGEGT. CDR3 region: CASSYRVFNTEAFF. Written as DNA, the CDR3 is TGTGCCAGCAGTTACAGGGTCTTCAACACTGAAGCTTTCTTT.

This clonotype was seen repeatedly, ten times or more. V usage is TRBV6-6 and J usage is TRBJ1-1, with D perhaps matching TRBD1 (6 bases). There are 14 residues in the CDR3. Trimming took 4 bases from V and 2 from J, leaving 11 bases between them. The germline V gene encodes CDR1 MNHNY and CDR2 SVGAGI (reference sequence). As DNA, the CDR3 is TGTGCCAGCAGTTTGACAGGCGGCAACACTGAAGCTTTCTTT. The encoded protein is CASSLTGGNTEAFF.

The chain carries TRBV15 and TRBJ1-5; D remains ambiguous. The germline gives CDR1 LNHNV, CDR2 YYDKDF (reference sequence). V lost 4 bases to trimming and J lost 1 base, with 14 bases between them. CDR3 length equals 16 residues. The CDR3 loop is CATSTLGRVSNQPQHF. The DNA for the CDR3 is TGTGCCACCAGCACGTTGGGGAGGGTAAGCAATCAGCCCCAGCATTTT.

This clonotype came up a few times. The chain employs TRBV3-1 and TRBJ2-1, with 9 nucleotides matching TRBD2. Germline V lookup: CDR1 LGHDT, CDR2 YNNKEL (reference sequence). Trimming cost V 3 bases and J 5 bases; bases outside gene matches: 17. The CDR3 spans 19 residues. The CDR3 DNA reads as TGTGCCAGCAGCCATTTTGGGAGTTGGGAGGCGGGGGGGAACAATGAGCAGTTCTTC. Protein sequence: CASSHFGSWEAGGNNEQFF.